This is a list of T cell receptor beta chains from one sample in a study of cytomegalovirus exposure and HLA in healthy donors. Sequencing used immunoSEQ multiplex PCR; TCRdb keeps in-frame clones, though not all of them. Counted here are more than 130,000 clones, just under 85% occurring once; the ten biggest clones make up around 3.9%. The sample was PBMCs. The source of these receptors is a man aged 35-49 years in good health and CMV-seropositive. Both conserved end residues are part of each CDR3. A D gene is named only where the DNA matches it firmly. Not all rows give a size; the values are once, few, many and, for expanded clones, a class.

CDR3nt: TGTGCCAGCAGTACACAGGGGATGGGCTACGAGCAGTACTTC
CDR3aa: CASSTQGMGYEQYF
j_gene: TRBJ2-7
d_gene: TRBD1
abundance: -
v_gene: TRBV27

CDR3nt: TGTGCCAGCACTACAGGGGGCTATGAGCAGTTCTTC
CDR3aa: CASTTGGYEQFF
j_gene: TRBJ2-1
d_gene: TRBD1
abundance: -
v_gene: TRBV27

CDR3nt: TGTGCCAGCAGCTTGGAGGGGTACCAAGAGACCCAGTACTTC
CDR3aa: CASSLEGYQETQYF
j_gene: TRBJ2-5
d_gene: -
abundance: -
v_gene: TRBV7-9

CDR3nt: TGCGCCAGCAGCTTGGTGGGAGGCGACACTGAAGCTTTCTTT
CDR3aa: CASSLVGGDTEAFF
j_gene: TRBJ1-1
d_gene: -
abundance: -
v_gene: TRBV5-1

CDR3nt: TGTGCCAACAGCCAAGGGACTAGCGGTACCTACAATGAGCAGTTCTTC
CDR3aa: CANSQGTSGTYNEQFF
j_gene: TRBJ2-1
d_gene: TRBD2
abundance: -
v_gene: TRBV9

CDR3nt: TGTGCCAGCAGCCAACCAGGGAATTCACCCCTCCACTTT
CDR3aa: CASSQPGNSPLHF
j_gene: TRBJ1-6
d_gene: -
abundance: -
v_gene: TRBV11-1

CDR3nt: TGTGCCAGCAGCTCTACAGGGATCCAAGAGACCCAGTACTTC
CDR3aa: CASSSTGIQETQYF
j_gene: TRBJ2-5
d_gene: -
abundance: -
v_gene: TRBV11-2

CDR3nt: TGTGCCAGCAGTGATCCGGTCTACGAGCAGTACTTC
CDR3aa: CASSDPVYEQYF
j_gene: TRBJ2-7
d_gene: -
abundance: once
v_gene: TRBV2

CDR3nt: TGCGCCAGCAGCTTGGGACTGCTCTCTGGAAACACCATATATTTT
CDR3aa: CASSLGLLSGNTIYF
j_gene: TRBJ1-3
d_gene: -
abundance: -
v_gene: TRBV5-1

CDR3nt: TGTGCCAGCAGCTCCCCGGGACTAGCGGGTGTCGAGCAGTACTTC
CDR3aa: CASSSPGLAGVEQYF
j_gene: TRBJ2-7
d_gene: TRBD2
abundance: -
v_gene: TRBV7-9

CDR3nt: TGTGCCAGCAGCGTTGACATCTATCAGCCCCAGCATTTT
CDR3aa: CASSVDIYQPQHF
j_gene: TRBJ1-5
d_gene: -
abundance: once
v_gene: TRBV27

CDR3nt: TGTGCCAGCAGCCCTCGGACTAGCGCCACAGATACGCAGTATTTT
CDR3aa: CASSPRTSATDTQYF
j_gene: TRBJ2-3
d_gene: TRBD2
abundance: -
v_gene: TRBV9

CDR3nt: TGTGCCAGCAGGGTGACAGGGAGCCAAGAGACCCAGTACTTC
CDR3aa: CASRVTGSQETQYF
j_gene: TRBJ2-5
d_gene: TRBD1
abundance: -
v_gene: TRBV6-5

CDR3nt: TGTGCCAGCAGCATCAGTGGCGGGGAGCTGTTTTTT
CDR3aa: CASSISGGELFF
j_gene: TRBJ2-2
d_gene: -
abundance: -
v_gene: TRBV4-2

CDR3nt: TGTGCCAGCAGCGTAGATTGGGAGGGCGGGGGGAATGAGCAGTTCTTC
CDR3aa: CASSVDWEGGGNEQFF
j_gene: TRBJ2-1
d_gene: TRBD2
abundance: -
v_gene: TRBV9

CDR3nt: TGTGCCAGCAGCGCTACGGGACTAGCGGGGGGCCGGCTATACGAGCAGTACTTC
CDR3aa: CASSATGLAGGRLYEQYF
j_gene: TRBJ2-7
d_gene: TRBD2
abundance: once
v_gene: TRBV11-2

CDR3nt: TGTGCCAGCAGTGAAGGACAGGGGAATCAGCCCCAGCATTTT
CDR3aa: CASSEGQGNQPQHF
j_gene: TRBJ1-5
d_gene: TRBD1
abundance: -
v_gene: TRBV2

CDR3nt: TGCGCCAGCAGCCAAGGGGGTCAGGGTGCGTACGAGCAGTACTTC
CDR3aa: CASSQGGQGAYEQYF
j_gene: TRBJ2-7
d_gene: -
abundance: -
v_gene: TRBV4-3

CDR3nt: TGTGCCAGTAGTATCCGGCAGGCTAACTATGGCTACACCTTC
CDR3aa: CASSIRQANYGYTF
j_gene: TRBJ1-2
d_gene: -
abundance: once
v_gene: TRBV19

CDR3nt: TGCGCCAGCAGCCAAGGTATGAGGGAGCAGTACTTC
CDR3aa: CASSQGMREQYF
j_gene: TRBJ2-7
d_gene: -
abundance: -
v_gene: TRBV4-1

CDR3nt: TGTGCCAGCAGGCCGGACACCCGCTCCTACAATGAGCAGTTCTTC
CDR3aa: CASRPDTRSYNEQFF
j_gene: TRBJ2-1
d_gene: -
abundance: -
v_gene: TRBV6-1

CDR3nt: TGTGCCAGCAGTTCTCAGGGGAACACTGAAGCTTTCTTT
CDR3aa: CASSSQGNTEAFF
j_gene: TRBJ1-1
d_gene: -
abundance: -
v_gene: TRBV6-4

CDR3nt: TGTGCCAGCAGCTTGATAGTAGCGGGGGGAGATGAGCAGTTCTTC
CDR3aa: CASSLIVAGGDEQFF
j_gene: TRBJ2-1
d_gene: TRBD2
abundance: once
v_gene: TRBV7-8

CDR3nt: TGTGCCAGCAGATTATGGACTAGCGGGAGAGCAAGGGCAGATACGCAGTATTTT
CDR3aa: CASRLWTSGRARADTQYF
j_gene: TRBJ2-3
d_gene: TRBD2
abundance: -
v_gene: TRBV2

CDR3nt: TGCGCCAGCAGTGAGACTAGCGGGGGCTACAATGAGCAGTTCTTC
CDR3aa: CASSETSGGYNEQFF
j_gene: TRBJ2-1
d_gene: TRBD2
abundance: -
v_gene: TRBV10-1

CDR3nt: TGTGCCAGTAGTATGGGAAGCCGGGACAGGGCGAAACTGTTTTTT
CDR3aa: CASSMGSRDRAKLFF
j_gene: TRBJ1-4
d_gene: TRBD1
abundance: -
v_gene: TRBV19

CDR3nt: TGCGCCAGCAGCCAAGAAGGACAGGGGAACGGGGAGCTGTTTTTT
CDR3aa: CASSQEGQGNGELFF
j_gene: TRBJ2-2
d_gene: TRBD1
abundance: -
v_gene: TRBV4-1

CDR3nt: TGTGCCAGCAGCTTTGTATTGGCTAGCGGGAAGGAGACCCAGTACTTC
CDR3aa: CASSFVLASGKETQYF
j_gene: TRBJ2-5
d_gene: TRBD2
abundance: -
v_gene: TRBV7-8

CDR3nt: TGTGCCATCGGGTCGGGACAGGGGTATAGCAATCAGCCCCAGCATTTT
CDR3aa: CAIGSGQGYSNQPQHF
j_gene: TRBJ1-5
d_gene: TRBD1
abundance: few
v_gene: TRBV10-3

CDR3nt: TGTGCCAGCAGCTTCCCCGGGGACAGTCTCGAGCAGTACTTC
CDR3aa: CASSFPGDSLEQYF
j_gene: TRBJ2-7
d_gene: TRBD1
abundance: -
v_gene: TRBV11-3

CDR3nt: TGTGCCAGCAGCATCACGGGGGGGACATACAATGAGCAGTTCTTC
CDR3aa: CASSITGGTYNEQFF
j_gene: TRBJ2-1
d_gene: TRBD2
abundance: -
v_gene: TRBV13

CDR3nt: TGTGCCAGCCGGAACACAGGGGGCCGTTACGAGCAGTACTTC
CDR3aa: CASRNTGGRYEQYF
j_gene: TRBJ2-7
d_gene: TRBD1
abundance: few
v_gene: TRBV6-6

CDR3nt: TGTGCCATCAGTGATATAGTTTCCCCCCACAATGAGCAGTTCTTC
CDR3aa: CAISDIVSPHNEQFF
j_gene: TRBJ2-1
d_gene: -
abundance: -
v_gene: TRBV10-3

CDR3nt: TGTGCCAGCAGTAGTGGGACTAGTAAGTACGAGCAGTACTTC
CDR3aa: CASSSGTSKYEQYF
j_gene: TRBJ2-7
d_gene: TRBD2
abundance: -
v_gene: TRBV6-1

CDR3nt: TGTGCCAGCAGCGCCGCTACCCACGGCTACGAGCAGTACTTC
CDR3aa: CASSAATHGYEQYF
j_gene: TRBJ2-7
d_gene: -
abundance: -
v_gene: TRBV9

CDR3nt: TGTGCCAGCAGCTTAAGGCGGGGCCTTAGCACAGATACGCAGTATTTT
CDR3aa: CASSLRRGLSTDTQYF
j_gene: TRBJ2-3
d_gene: -
abundance: -
v_gene: TRBV7-2

CDR3nt: TGTGCCAGCAGAGTCGGACAGGGTGGAACCGGGGAGCTGTTTTTT
CDR3aa: CASRVGQGGTGELFF
j_gene: TRBJ2-2
d_gene: TRBD1
abundance: -
v_gene: TRBV2

CDR3nt: TGTGCCAGCAGTTTAAGGACACCCAATCAGCCCCAGCATTTT
CDR3aa: CASSLRTPNQPQHF
j_gene: TRBJ1-5
d_gene: -
abundance: -
v_gene: TRBV27

CDR3nt: TGTGCCATCAGAGGGACCGGGACAGGGGAGTCCGAGCAGTACTTC
CDR3aa: CAIRGTGTGESEQYF
j_gene: TRBJ2-7
d_gene: TRBD1
abundance: -
v_gene: TRBV10-3

CDR3nt: TGTGCCTGGAGTGTACGGAGCACTGAAGCTTTCTTT
CDR3aa: CAWSVRSTEAFF
j_gene: TRBJ1-1
d_gene: -
abundance: -
v_gene: TRBV30

CDR3nt: TGTGCCATCATCCGGGGGGGCGGCTACAATGAGCAGTTCTTC
CDR3aa: CAIIRGGGYNEQFF
j_gene: TRBJ2-1
d_gene: TRBD2
abundance: once
v_gene: TRBV10-3

CDR3nt: TGTGCCAGCAGCGGACAGTTTCCCTATGGCTGCACCTTC
CDR3aa: CASSGQFPYGCTF
j_gene: TRBJ1-2
d_gene: -
abundance: -
v_gene: TRBV2